These 14 T cell receptor beta chains came from one sample sequenced in a study of Ad26.COV2.S vaccination and SARS-CoV-2 variants. Assay: immunoSEQ multiplex PCR; the TCRdb copy retains only in-frame clones and omits some. This sample has over 250,000 clones, with roughly 86% found just once. Treatment described: some 20 received Ad26.COV2.S at low or high dose, single or two shots; a few received placebo; per-sample allocation not given. Samples came from day 63 after the first vaccine or placebo injection. The sample was peripheral blood, taken in a trial of Ad26.COV2.S vaccine versus placebo. These receptors all stem from a person aged 18-65 years who received the Ad26.COV2.S COVID-19 vaccine or a placebo.

The chain joins TRBV10-1 to TRBJ2-3, with a tentative D call TRBD1 (6 bases). This CDR3 is built from 13 residues. The V gene lost 5 bases and the J gene lost 3 bases, with 9 bases spanning the gap. Germline assignment: CDR1 WNHNN and CDR2 SYGVQD (reference sequence). This chain's CDR3 is CASSLTGTDTQYF. CDR3 DNA: TGCGCCAGCAGTCTCACAGGGACAGATACGCAGTATTTT.

The gene calls are TRBV7-8 and TRBJ1-1, with TRBD1 as a possible D gene (5 bases). With 2 bases removed from V and 4 bases from J, the gap between germline ends came to 14 bases. The CDR3 extends over 15 amino acids. Per germline, CDR1 SGHVS and CDR2 FQNEAQ. CDR3 residues: CASSLLRGQVTEAFF. The CDR3 DNA is TGTGCCAGCAGCTTACTAAGGGGTCAAGTCACTGAAGCTTTCTTT.

The V and J genes are TRBV30 and TRBJ1-5; D possibly corresponds to TRBD1 (5 bases). Trimming removed 0 bases at V and 2 bases at J, with 11 bases between. CDR3 size: 15 residues. The germline gives CDR1 GTSNPN, CDR2 SVGIG (reference sequence). CDR3 loop: CAWSVNRMGNQPQHF. The DNA for the CDR3 is TGTGCCTGGAGTGTAAACAGGATGGGCAATCAGCCCCAGCATTTT.

The V call is TRBV5-1, the J call TRBJ2-2; 7 bases agree with TRBD2. In germline, CDR1 is SGHRS, CDR2 YFSETQ. This CDR3 has 14 residues. Trimming at V came to 7 bases and at J to 8 bases, leaving 11 bases not matched to a gene. CDR3 sequence: CASSWAGARGELFF. DNA for the CDR3: TGCGCCAGCTCGTGGGCGGGAGCTCGTGGGGAGCTGTTTTTT.

This clone was recorded once. V and J are TRBV18 and TRBJ1-1, with D possibly TRBD1 on 5 matching bases. V gave up 5 bases and J gave up 8 bases, with 15 bases separating them. The CDR3 consists of 13 residues. CDR1 and CDR2 (germline): KGHSH, LQKENI. The CDR3 DNA follows: TGTGCCAGCTCATCCCTGGCGGGGGACGAAGCTTTCTTT. Translated: CASSSLAGDEAFF. Full variable domain (outside the CDR3, taken from reference TRBV18 and TRBJ1-1): NAGVMQNPRHLVRRRGQEARLRCSPMKGHSHVYWYRQLPEEGLKFMVYLQKENIIDESGMPKERFSAEFPKEGPSILRIQQVVRGDSAAYFCASSSLAGDEAFFGQGTRLTVV.

V is TRBV27 and J is TRBJ2-3, with 10 bases aligning to TRBD2. V was pared by 3 bases and J by 9 bases, with 6 bases of the junction left unmatched. The CDR3 contains 14 residues. Germline CDR1 is MNHEY and CDR2 is SMNVEV (reference sequence). CDR3 nucleotide sequence: TGTGCCAGCAGTTTCAGAGCGGGAGGGGTCACGCAGTATTTT. It is translated as CASSFRAGGVTQYF.

This clone occurred once. The DNA of the CDR3 is TGTGCCAGCAGCCCGCCGGGACAGGGGGCTGCTGGAAACACCATATATTTT. Amino acids: CASSPPGQGAAGNTIYF. The gene calls are TRBV7-9 and TRBJ1-3; TRBD1 matches at 12 bases. With 5 bases clipped from V and 2 bases from J, the junction kept 7 bases outside the gene matches. Germline V gene sequence: CDR1 SEHNR, CDR2 FQNEAQ (reference sequence). The CDR3 length is 17 residues.

The chain carries TRBV6-2 or TRBV6-3 and TRBJ2-1; 9 positions agree with TRBD2. The junction had 11 bases not matched to a gene; V was cut back by 2 bases and J by 9 bases. Per germline, CDR1 MNHEY and CDR2 SVGEGT. This CDR3 contains 16 residues. The CDR3 here is CASSYGGGRAAGEQFF. The CDR3 DNA follows: TGTGCCAGCAGTTACGGTGGCGGGAGGGCCGCCGGTGAGCAGTTCTTC.

The V and J genes are TRBV28 and TRBJ1-1; weak D call: TRBD1 (6 bases). Germline CDR1 is MDHEN and CDR2 is SYDVKM. The CDR3 loop spans 16 amino acids. Trimming took 5 bases from V and 4 from J, leaving 20 bases between them. DNA for the CDR3: TGTGCCAGCAGTGGATCCGGGACAAACGGGGGCACTGAAGCTTTCTTT. This translates into CASSGSGTNGGTEAFF.

This sequence joins TRBV18 and TRBJ1-3; D unresolved. The CDR3 has 16 amino acids. Germline loops: CDR1 KGHSH, CDR2 LQKENI. V shed 0 bases and J shed 3 bases, with 12 bases lying between them. The CDR3 DNA sequence: TGTGCCAGCTCACCACCTGCCCGCTCGCGTGGAAACACCATATATTTT. The encoded protein is CASSPPARSRGNTIYF.

This sequence joins TRBV27 and TRBJ2-3, with 10 positions matching TRBD2. CDR1 is MNHEY and CDR2 is SMNVEV in the germline V gene (reference sequence). The junction had 7 bases not matched to a gene; V was cut back by 0 bases and J by 7 bases. The CDR3 contains 16 residues. CDR3 in DNA: TGTGCCAGCAGTTTATCCCCTAGCGGGGGTTTTAATACGCAGTATTTT. This sequence encodes CASSLSPSGGFNTQYF.

V is TRBV4-1 and J is TRBJ2-1; TRBD2 agrees at 8 bases. CDR1 and CDR2 (germline): MGHRA, YSYEKL. The CDR3 sequence is 17 residues long. The J segment lost 6 bases and the V segment lost 1 base, leaving 11 bases of the junction unmatched. This chain's CDR3 is CASSQGHGGGKANEQFF. CDR3 in DNA: TGCGCCAGCAGCCAAGGGCACGGGGGGGGTAAGGCCAATGAGCAGTTCTTC.

The J gene is TRBJ2-1, the V gene TRBV20-1, with TRBD2 matching 10 bases. The CDR3 extends over 11 amino acids. Germline-derived CDR1 and CDR2 are DFQATT and SNEGSKA (reference sequence). CDR3 in DNA: TGCGGACTAGCGGAGTCCAATGAGCAGTTCTTC. Its protein product is CGLAESNEQFF.

The rearrangement links TRBV5-6 to TRBJ1-2; 8 bases match TRBD1. Germline V lookup: CDR1 SGHDT, CDR2 YYEEEE. V trimming: 4 bases; J trimming: 7 bases; junction bases outside the gene matches: 15. The CDR3 has 16 amino acids. CDR3 sequence reads: CASSNPGQVIGAGYTF. The CDR3 nucleotides read TGTGCCAGCAGCAACCCGGGACAGGTAATCGGGGCTGGCTACACCTTC.